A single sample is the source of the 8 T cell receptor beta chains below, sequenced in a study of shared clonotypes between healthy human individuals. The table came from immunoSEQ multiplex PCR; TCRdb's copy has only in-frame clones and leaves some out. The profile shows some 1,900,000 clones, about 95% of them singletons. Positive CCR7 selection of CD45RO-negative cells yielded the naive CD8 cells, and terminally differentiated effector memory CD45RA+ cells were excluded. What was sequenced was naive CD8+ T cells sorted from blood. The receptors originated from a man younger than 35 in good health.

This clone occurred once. The CDR3 DNA reads as TGTGCCAGCAGCGTAGGGGGCGGTTCCTACGAGCAGTACTTC. Its translation is CASSVGGGSYEQYF. The V gene is TRBV11-2, the J gene TRBJ2-7; 7 positions agree with TRBD1. Germline V CDR1 and CDR2: SGHAT, FQNNGV. V trimming: 5 bases; J trimming: 1 base; junction bases outside the gene matches: 5. This CDR3 spans 14 amino acids. Combining the CDR3 with reference TRBV11-2 and TRBJ2-7 gives the whole variable domain EAGVAQSPRYKIIEKRQSVAFWCNPISGHATLYWYQQILGQGPKLLIQFQNNGVVDDSQLPKDRFSAERLKGVDSTLKIQPAKLEDSAVYLCASSVGGGSYEQYFGPGTRLTVT.

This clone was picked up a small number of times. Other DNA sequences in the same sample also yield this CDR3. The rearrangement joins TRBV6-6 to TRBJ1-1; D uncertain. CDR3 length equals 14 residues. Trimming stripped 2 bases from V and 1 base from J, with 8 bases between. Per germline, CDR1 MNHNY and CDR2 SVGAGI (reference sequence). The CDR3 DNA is TGTGCCAGCAGTTACGCAGAAGGGAACACTGAAGCTTTCTTT. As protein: CASSYAEGNTEAFF.

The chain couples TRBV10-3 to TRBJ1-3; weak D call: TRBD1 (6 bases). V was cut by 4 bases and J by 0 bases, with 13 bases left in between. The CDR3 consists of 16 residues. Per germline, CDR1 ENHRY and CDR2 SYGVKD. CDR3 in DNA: TGTGCCATCAGTGGGCAGGCGGACAGCTCTGGAAACACCATATATTTT. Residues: CAISGQADSSGNTIYF.

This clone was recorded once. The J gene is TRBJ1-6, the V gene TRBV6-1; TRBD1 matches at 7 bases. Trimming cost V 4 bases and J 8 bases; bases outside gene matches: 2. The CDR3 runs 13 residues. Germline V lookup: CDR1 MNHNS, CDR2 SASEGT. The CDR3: CASSGTGYSPLHF. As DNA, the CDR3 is TGTGCCAGCAGTGGGACAGGATATTCACCCCTCCACTTT.

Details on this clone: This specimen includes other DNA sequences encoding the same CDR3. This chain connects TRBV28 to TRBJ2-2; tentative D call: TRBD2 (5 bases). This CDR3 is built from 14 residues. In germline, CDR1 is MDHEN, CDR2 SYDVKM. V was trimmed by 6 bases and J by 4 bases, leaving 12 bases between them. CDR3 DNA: TGTGCCAGCAGCCCACAAGGGAGCACCGGGGAGCTGTTTTTT. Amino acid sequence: CASSPQGSTGELFF.

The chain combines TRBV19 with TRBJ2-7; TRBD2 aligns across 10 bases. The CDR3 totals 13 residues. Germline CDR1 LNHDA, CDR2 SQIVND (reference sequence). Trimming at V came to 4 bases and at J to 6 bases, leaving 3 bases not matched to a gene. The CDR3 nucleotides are TGTGCCAGTAGTAAGCGGGAGGGCCGCGAGCAGTACTTC. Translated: CASSKREGREQYF.

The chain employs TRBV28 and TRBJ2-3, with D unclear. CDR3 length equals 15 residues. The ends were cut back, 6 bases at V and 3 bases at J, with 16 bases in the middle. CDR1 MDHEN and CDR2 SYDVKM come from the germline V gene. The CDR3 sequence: CASSQPRTATDTQYF. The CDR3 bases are TGTGCCAGCAGCCAACCAAGAACTGCGACAGATACGCAGTATTTT.

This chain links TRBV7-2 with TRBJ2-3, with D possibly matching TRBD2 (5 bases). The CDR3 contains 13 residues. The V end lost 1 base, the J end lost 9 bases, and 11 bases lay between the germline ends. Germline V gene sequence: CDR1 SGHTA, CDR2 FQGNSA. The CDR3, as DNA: TGTGCCAGCAGCTTAGAGGCGGGTGGGACGCAGTATTTT. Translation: CASSLEAGGTQYF.